This T cell receptor (beta chain) originates from a study of cytomegalovirus exposure and HLA in healthy donors. For the study at large: Within the Caucasian-associated ancestry cluster were roughly 82% of the roughly 380 genotyped donors.

Study outcomes and limitations: Relative to equally common others, HLA-associated TCR beta chains showed greater clonal expansion in a later analysis. Relative to the roughly 700-donor mean, N-insertions were reportedly fewer in an Asian-associated ancestry cluster in a later analysis.

On this clone itself: Its antigen is not known.

Per the germline V gene, CDR1 is SNHLY and CDR2 is FYNNEI. The CDR3 extends over 13 amino acids. Between the trimmed V and J ends, which lost 6 bases and 5 bases, there was a span of 13 bases. Use of 60 Vbeta and 13 Jbeta primers characterized the PCR. The protocol was immunoSEQ multiplex PCR, while the TCRdb copy is restricted to in-frame clones and leaves out a portion. The data contain approximately 180,000 clones, 75% to 85% of them seen just once; the ten biggest clones take up around 1.4%. Material: PBMCs. This chain connects TRBV2 to TRBJ2-5, with D perhaps matching TRBD2 (7 bases). This receptor was taken from a woman in her forties or fifties in good health and CMV-seronegative. CDR3 region: CASRGGQEETQYF. CDR3 nucleotide sequence: TGTGCCAGCAGGGGGGGGCAGGAGGAGACCCAGTACTTC.